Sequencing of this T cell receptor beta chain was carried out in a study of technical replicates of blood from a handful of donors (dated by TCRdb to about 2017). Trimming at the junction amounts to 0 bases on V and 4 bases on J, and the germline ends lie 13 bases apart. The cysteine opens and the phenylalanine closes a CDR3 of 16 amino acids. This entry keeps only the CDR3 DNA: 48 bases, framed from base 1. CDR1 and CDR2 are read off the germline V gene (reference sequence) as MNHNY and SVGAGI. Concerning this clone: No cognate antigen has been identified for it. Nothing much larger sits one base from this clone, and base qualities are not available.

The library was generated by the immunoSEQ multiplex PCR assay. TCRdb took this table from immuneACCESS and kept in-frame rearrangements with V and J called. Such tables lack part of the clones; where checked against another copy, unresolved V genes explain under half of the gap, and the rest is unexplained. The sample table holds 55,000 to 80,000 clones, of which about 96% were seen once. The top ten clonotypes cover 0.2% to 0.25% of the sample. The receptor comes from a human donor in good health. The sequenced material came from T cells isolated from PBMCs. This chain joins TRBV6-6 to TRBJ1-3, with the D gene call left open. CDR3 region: CASSYSRPNWGNTIYF. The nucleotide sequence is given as TGTGCCAGCAGTTACTCCCGCCCCAACTGGGGAAACACCATATATTTT.